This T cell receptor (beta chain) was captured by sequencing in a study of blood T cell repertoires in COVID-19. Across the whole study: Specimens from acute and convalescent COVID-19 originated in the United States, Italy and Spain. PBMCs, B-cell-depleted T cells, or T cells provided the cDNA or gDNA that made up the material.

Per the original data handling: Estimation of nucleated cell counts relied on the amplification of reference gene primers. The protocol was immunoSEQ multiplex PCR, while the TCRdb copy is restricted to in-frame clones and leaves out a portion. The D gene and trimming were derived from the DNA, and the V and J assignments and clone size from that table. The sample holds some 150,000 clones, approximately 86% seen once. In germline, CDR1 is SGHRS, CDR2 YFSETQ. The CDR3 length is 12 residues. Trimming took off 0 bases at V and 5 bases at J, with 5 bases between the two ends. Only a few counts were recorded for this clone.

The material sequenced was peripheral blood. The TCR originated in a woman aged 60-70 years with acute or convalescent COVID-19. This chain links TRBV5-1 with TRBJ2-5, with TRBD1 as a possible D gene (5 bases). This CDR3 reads CASSLDRETQYF. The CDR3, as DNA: TGCGCCAGCAGCTTGGACAGGGAGACCCAGTACTTC.